The clone carrying this TCR beta chain turned up a few times. Its target is not known. These data belong to a study of beta chain features in type 1 diabetes. Study-level findings and limits: These data did not resolve whether HLA type affects TCRB rearrangement.

The CDR3 spans 16 residues. Germline trimming cut 2 bases from V and 4 bases from J; bases unmatched to any gene: 5. The germline V gene has CDR1 LNHNV and CDR2 YYDKDF (reference sequence). Averaging around 120 mL, one heparinised blood draw was given by each donor. Sorting of CD4+ naive, central memory, regulatory and stem cell-like memory cells was performed via CD45RO/CCR7/CD25/CD127/CD95/CD27. Sequencing targeted expressed TCRB transcripts, as all isolated RNA had been reverse transcribed. Profiled with immunoSEQ multiplex PCR; TCRdb holds only in-frame clones, not every one. Among 360,000 or so clones listed, around 20% were seen once.

The receptor was derived from a woman under 30 in good health. The sequencing sample was made of naive CD4+ T cells from blood. The chain combines TRBV15 with TRBJ2-3; 11 positions match TRBD2. CDR3 sequence reads: CATSRTSGSLSDTQYF. In DNA form, the CDR3 reads TGTGCCACCAGCAGAACTAGCGGGAGTCTGTCAGATACGCAGTATTTT.